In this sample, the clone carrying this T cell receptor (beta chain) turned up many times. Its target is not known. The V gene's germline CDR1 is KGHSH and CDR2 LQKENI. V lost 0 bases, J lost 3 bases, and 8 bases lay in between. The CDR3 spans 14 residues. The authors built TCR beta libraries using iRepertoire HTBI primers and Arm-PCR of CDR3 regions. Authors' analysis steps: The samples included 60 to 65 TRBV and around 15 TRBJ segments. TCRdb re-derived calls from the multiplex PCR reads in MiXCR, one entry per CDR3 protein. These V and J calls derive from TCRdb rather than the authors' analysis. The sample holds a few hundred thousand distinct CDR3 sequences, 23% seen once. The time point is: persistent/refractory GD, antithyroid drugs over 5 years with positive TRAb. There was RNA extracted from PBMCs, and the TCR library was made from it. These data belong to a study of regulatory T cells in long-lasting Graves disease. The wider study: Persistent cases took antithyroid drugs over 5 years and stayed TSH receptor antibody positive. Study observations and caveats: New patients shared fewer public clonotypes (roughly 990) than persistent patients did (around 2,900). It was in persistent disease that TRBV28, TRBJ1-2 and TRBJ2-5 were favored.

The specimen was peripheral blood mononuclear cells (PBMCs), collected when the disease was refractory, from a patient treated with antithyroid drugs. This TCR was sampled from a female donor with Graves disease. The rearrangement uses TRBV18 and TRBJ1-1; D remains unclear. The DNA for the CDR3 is TGTGCCAGCTCACCACCGGTCAAGGACACTGAAGCTTTCTTT. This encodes CASSPPVKDTEAFF.